This TCR beta chain was observed in a study of CXCR3-negative and CXCR3-positive naive CD8 T cells. CDR3 length: 15 residues. Per germline, CDR1 MNHNS and CDR2 SASEGT. About this clonotype: The antigen is not known.

The authors prepared UMI-labeled TRB cDNA libraries by 5' RACE. TCRdb processed the 5' RACE reads again and assigns one entry to each CDR3 protein, with no DNA. The sample holds about 150,000 distinct CDR3 sequences. The study's findings and limits: Naive CXCR3-positive cells had TRB CDR3s more hydrophobic than those of CXCR3-negative naive cells.

Approximately 300,000 cells per CD8+ T cell subset were flow-sorted in triplicate. The sequenced sample consisted of naive CXCR3+ CD8+ T cells from blood. Subset defined: CD45RO-CCR7+CD27+CD95- naive CD8+ T cells expressing CXCR3 (TNR3+). The sequence was collected from a human donor in good health. Some clones in this sample may be carry-over from other donors' samples. The V and J genes are TRBV6-1 and TRBJ1-5; TCRdb proposes TRBD1, but this gene call is untestable without DNA. CDR3 protein: CASRDRQAPNQPQHF.